Listed here are 6 T cell receptor beta chains from one sample, sequenced in a study of human T cells and chemical hapten exposure (TCRdb year 2021). What this sample's time point label stands for: healthy volunteer bleed at 6 weeks. Total RNA was extracted from unfractionated whole blood collected in Tempus Blood RNA tubes. Libraries were built with RACE. TCRdb names NextSeq 500 as the instrument used. Using fastp trimming at Q25 and MiXCR clonotype assembly, TCRdb reanalyzed the public sequencing data and kept in-frame beta chains. Entries are consolidated by CDR3 protein sequence, retaining the most common genes and DNA. The sample table lists under 50,000 distinct CDR3 sequences, around 3.6% of them with a count of one. Of the sample, around 6% is held by the ten largest clones. Sequencing was performed on whole blood. These receptor sequences come from a human donor in good health. Some clones in this sample may be carry-over from other donors' samples.

There are many counts of this clonotype. The chain has TRBV6-5 and TRBJ2-7; possibly TRBD1 for D (5 bases). The CDR3 totals 15 residues. Trimming removed 6 bases at V and 3 bases at J, with 18 bases between. Germline V gene data show CDR1 as MNHEY and CDR2 as SVGAGI. CDR3 loop: CASRAWVGARYEQYF. The CDR3 coding sequence is TGTGCCAGCAGGGCTTGGGTAGGGGCGCGCTACGAGCAGTACTTC.

This clonotype has a count of ten or more. The V call is TRBV4-1, the J call TRBJ2-1, with 14 bases fitting TRBD2. The CDR3 has 18 residues. Germline-derived CDR1 and CDR2 are MGHRA and YSYEKL. Trimming at V came to 1 base and at J to 6 bases, leaving 8 bases not matched to a gene. CDR3 nucleotides: TGCGCCAGCAGCCAAGTTTTTGGACTAGCGGGAGGAATCAATGAGCAGTTCTTC. Encoded protein: CASSQVFGLAGGINEQFF.

This clonotype was detected many times. This sequence joins TRBV4-2 and TRBJ2-1; TRBD2 matches 13 bases. CDR1 and CDR2 from the germline V gene are LGHNA and YNFKEQ. The V and J ends lost 5 bases and 5 bases, in that order; junction bases with no gene match: 6. The CDR3 spans 16 residues. CDR3 region: CASSIPGTSGDNEQFF. The CDR3 region has the DNA TGTGCCAGCAGCATCCCCGGGACTAGCGGGGACAATGAGCAGTTCTTC.

This clonotype was counted ten times or more. J is TRBJ1-4 and V is TRBV28; D perhaps matches TRBD1 (5 bases). V was shortened by 8 bases and J by 0 bases, with 16 bases between the two germline ends. Germline V gene lookup returns CDR1 MDHEN and CDR2 SYDVKM. The CDR3 runs 16 residues. CDR3 nucleotides: TGTGCCAGCGGCGGGGCGGCAGCCTCAACTAATGAAAAACTGTTTTTT. Residues: CASGGAAASTNEKLFF.

The sample holds many counts of this clonotype. The chain links TRBV5-1 to TRBJ2-1; perhaps TRBD2 as D (5 bases). Germline-derived CDR1 and CDR2 are SGHRS and YFSETQ. Trimming removed 0 bases at V and 14 bases at J, with 12 bases between. This CDR3 is 12 amino acids long. The DNA of the CDR3 is TGCGCCAGCAGCTTGGGGGGAGAGGCCGAGTTCTTC. This translates into CASSLGGEAEFF.

The sample holds many counts of this clonotype. The chain combines TRBV9 with TRBJ1-1; D remains ambiguous. This CDR3 region has 13 residues. The germline gives CDR1 SGDLS, CDR2 YYNGEE. The V and J ends lost 4 bases and 1 base respectively, with 8 bases between them. CDR3 sequence reads: CASSQRQNTEAFF. The CDR3 region has the DNA TGTGCCAGCAGCCAGAGACAGAACACTGAAGCTTTCTTT.